This passage covers 10 T cell receptor beta chains from one sample sequenced in a study of blood T cell repertoires in COVID-19. Libraries were prepared by immunoSEQ multiplex PCR; TCRdb keeps only in-frame clonotypes and omits some of them. The table lists roughly 360,000 clones, 70% to 90% of them singletons. Sequencing was carried out using PBMCs or T cells enriched from blood (not recorded which). The receptors come from a woman aged 25-40 years with acute COVID-19.

This clone was detected a few times. The V call is TRBV12-3 or TRBV12-4, the J call TRBJ2-7, with D possibly matching TRBD1 (6 bases). The germline V and J ends were trimmed by 5 bases and 2 bases, with 10 bases remaining between them. The CDR3 spans 13 residues. CDR3 amino acids: CASSEDSAYEQYF. The CDR3 DNA sequence: TGTGCCAGCAGTGAGGACAGTGCCTACGAGCAGTACTTC.

J is TRBJ2-1 and V is TRBV27, with 9 bases matching TRBD2. CDR3 length: 18 residues. Looked up from germline, CDR1 is MNHEY and CDR2 is SMNVEV (reference sequence). The V gene end was trimmed by 5 bases and the J gene end by 0 bases; junction bases not matched to a gene: 11. CDR3 sequence reads: CASSGLANLESSYNEQFF. For the CDR3, the DNA is TGTGCCAGCAGTGGACTAGCGAATCTTGAGAGCTCCTACAATGAGCAGTTCTTC.

The count of this clone is one. J is TRBJ2-7 and V is TRBV7-8; D call uncertain. CDR1 is SGHVS and CDR2 is FQNEAQ in the germline V gene. V lost 0 bases to trimming and J lost 4 bases, with 7 bases between them. This CDR3 contains 13 residues. The CDR3 DNA follows: TGTGCCAGCAGCTTAGCGGTCGCGTACGAGCAGTACTTC. Residues: CASSLAVAYEQYF.

The chain combines TRBV19 with TRBJ1-1; D ambiguous. In germline, CDR1 is LNHDA, CDR2 SQIVND (reference sequence). This CDR3 is 13 amino acids long. CDR3 loop: CATLRREGTEAFF. The CDR3 coding sequence is TGTGCGACGCTTAGGCGGGAGGGCACTGAAGCTTTCTTT.

The V and J genes are TRBV5-1 and TRBJ1-1; D not resolved. Trimming left V 0 bases short and J 11 bases short, with 17 bases between. This CDR3 is 14 amino acids long. CDR1 is SGHRS and CDR2 is YFSETQ in the germline V gene. CDR3 sequence (DNA): TGCGCCAGCAGCTTGGCCACGCCGCGGACTCTGGCTTTCTTT. Protein sequence: CASSLATPRTLAFF.

V gene TRBV24-1 combines with J gene TRBJ2-3, with 7 bases identical to TRBD2. CDR3 size: 13 residues. CDR1 and CDR2 from the germline V gene are KGHDR and SFDVKD. The trim removed 10 bases at V and 3 bases at J, leaving 6 bases unmatched. The CDR3 sequence is CATQRGPTDTQYF. CDR3 DNA: TGTGCCACTCAGCGGGGTCCTACAGATACGCAGTATTTT.

With regard to this clone: Other DNA sequences within the sample encode an identical CDR3. The chain is built from TRBV4-1 and TRBJ2-7; 11 bases fit TRBD1. V was pared by 3 bases and J by 3 bases, with 1 base of the junction left unmatched. Looked up from germline, CDR1 is MGHRA and CDR2 is YSYEKL. The CDR3 loop spans 14 amino acids. The CDR3 spells CASSQDRGLYEQYF. As DNA, the CDR3 is TGCGCCAGCAGCCAGGACAGGGGGCTCTACGAGCAGTACTTC.

The chain joins TRBV29-1 to TRBJ1-5; the D is unclear. Germline assignment: CDR1 SQVTM and CDR2 ANQGSEA. The V gene lost 6 bases and the J gene lost 7 bases, with 13 bases spanning the gap. The CDR3 runs 12 residues. The CDR3 loop is CSVLELGQPQHF. The CDR3 DNA is TGCAGCGTGCTGGAATTGGGCCAGCCCCAGCATTTT. Filled out from reference TRBV29-1 and TRBJ1-5, the complete variable domain reads SAVISQKPSRDICQRGTSLTIQCQVDSQVTMMFWYRQQPGQSLTLIATANQGSEATYESGFVIDKFPISRPNLTFSTLTVSNMSPEDSSIYLCSVLELGQPQHFGDGTRLSIL.

This rearrangement joins TRBV5-1 to TRBJ1-1; D gene unclear. This CDR3 contains 14 residues. CDR1 is SGHRS and CDR2 is YFSETQ in the germline V gene. V lost 2 bases and J 0 bases, leaving 8 bases between the germline ends. CDR3 nucleotide sequence: TGCGCCAGCAGCTTTACTTTCATGAACACTGAAGCTTTCTTT. It specifies CASSFTFMNTEAFF.

Worth noting for this clone: Other DNA sequences of this sample code for an identical CDR3. The V and J genes are TRBV29-1 and TRBJ1-2, with a tentative D call TRBD1 (6 bases). Trimming shortened V by 7 bases and J by 0 bases, and 12 bases separated the two germline ends. The CDR3 has 13 residues. Germline lookup yields CDR1 SQVTM and CDR2 ANQGSEA. CDR3 protein: CSAGQGTNYGYTF. The CDR3 nucleotides are TGCAGCGCCGGCCAGGGGACTAACTATGGCTACACCTTC.